Described below is a single T cell receptor beta chain sequence and its context. This record belongs to a study of blood T cell repertoires in COVID-19. Study-wide context: The origin of the acute and convalescent COVID-19 samples was the United States, Italy and Spain.

Clones were sequenced by immunoSEQ multiplex PCR, and TCRdb holds only the in-frame ones, with some missing. The sample has approximately 270,000 clones; roughly 91% are singletons. Participants, roughly 18 to 90 years old, spanned under 25 US areas. There are 13 residues in the CDR3. CDR1 SQVTM and CDR2 ANQGSEA come from the germline V gene. V lost 7 bases and J lost 3, with 13 bases in between. The sample was PBMCs or T cells enriched from blood (not recorded which). The V call is TRBV29-1, the J call TRBJ1-3, with a possible D match to TRBD1 (6 bases). The sequence was collected from a woman aged 60-75 years who had recovered from COVID-19. CDR3 protein: CSATGSVGNTIYF. The CDR3 nucleotides are TGCAGCGCAACAGGGTCTGTTGGAAACACCATATATTTT.